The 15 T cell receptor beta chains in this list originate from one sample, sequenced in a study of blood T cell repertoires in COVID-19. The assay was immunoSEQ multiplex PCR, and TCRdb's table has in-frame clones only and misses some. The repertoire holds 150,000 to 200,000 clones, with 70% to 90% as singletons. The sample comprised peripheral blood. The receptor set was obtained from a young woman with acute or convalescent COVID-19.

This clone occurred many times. DNA of the CDR3: TGTGCCAGCAGCCAAGATGGTGTTCGGGGCTACACCTTC. Translating it yields CASSQDGVRGYTF. The V gene is TRBV4-2, the J gene TRBJ1-2; D gene ambiguous. From germline, CDR1 is LGHNA and CDR2 YNFKEQ. The CDR3 has 13 amino acids. Trimming removed 0 bases at V and 8 bases at J, with 10 bases between.

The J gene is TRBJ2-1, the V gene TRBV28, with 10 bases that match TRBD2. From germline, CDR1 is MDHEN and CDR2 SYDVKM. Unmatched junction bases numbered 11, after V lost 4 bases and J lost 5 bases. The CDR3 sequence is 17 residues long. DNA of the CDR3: TGTGCCAGCAGTTCCCCTCATCGGACTAGCGGTGACAATGAGCAGTTCTTC. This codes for CASSSPHRTSGDNEQFF.

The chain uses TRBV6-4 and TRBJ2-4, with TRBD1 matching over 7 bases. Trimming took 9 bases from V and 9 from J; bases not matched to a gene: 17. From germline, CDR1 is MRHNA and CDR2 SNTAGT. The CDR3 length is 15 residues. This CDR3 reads CARPDRSYLPGIQYF. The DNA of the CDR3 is TGTGCCAGACCGGACAGGAGTTATCTACCCGGCATTCAGTACTTC.

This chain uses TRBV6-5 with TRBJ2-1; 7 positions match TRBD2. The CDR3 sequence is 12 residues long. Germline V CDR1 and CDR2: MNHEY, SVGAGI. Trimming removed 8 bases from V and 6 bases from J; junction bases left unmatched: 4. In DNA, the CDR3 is TGTGCCAGCCGCGGGAGTTTCAATGAGCAGTTCTTC. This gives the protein CASRGSFNEQFF.

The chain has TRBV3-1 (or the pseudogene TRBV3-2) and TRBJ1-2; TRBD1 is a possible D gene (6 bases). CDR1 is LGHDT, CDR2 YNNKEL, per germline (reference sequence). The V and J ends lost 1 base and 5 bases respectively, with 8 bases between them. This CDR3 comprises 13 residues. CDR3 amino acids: CASSQGDMYGYTF. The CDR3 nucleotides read TGTGCCAGCAGCCAAGGGGACATGTATGGCTACACCTTC.

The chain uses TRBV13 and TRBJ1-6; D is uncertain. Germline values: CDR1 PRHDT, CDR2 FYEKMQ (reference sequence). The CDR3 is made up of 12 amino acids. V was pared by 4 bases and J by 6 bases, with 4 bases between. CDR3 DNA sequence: TGTGCCAGCAGCTCTCGTAATTCACCCCTCCACTTT. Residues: CASSSRNSPLHF. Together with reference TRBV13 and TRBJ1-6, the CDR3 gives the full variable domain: AAGVIQSPRHLIKEKRETATLKCYPIPRHDTVYWYQQGPGQDPQFLISFYEKMQSDKGSIPDRFSAQQFSDYHSELNMSSLELGDSALYFCASSSRNSPLHFGNGTRLTVT.

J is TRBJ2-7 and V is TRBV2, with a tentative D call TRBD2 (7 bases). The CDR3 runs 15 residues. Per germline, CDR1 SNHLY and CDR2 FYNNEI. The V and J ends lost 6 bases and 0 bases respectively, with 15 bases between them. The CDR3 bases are TGTGCCAGCAGCTATGGGGGGGCGTCCTCCTACGAGCAGTACTTC. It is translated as CASSYGGASSYEQYF.

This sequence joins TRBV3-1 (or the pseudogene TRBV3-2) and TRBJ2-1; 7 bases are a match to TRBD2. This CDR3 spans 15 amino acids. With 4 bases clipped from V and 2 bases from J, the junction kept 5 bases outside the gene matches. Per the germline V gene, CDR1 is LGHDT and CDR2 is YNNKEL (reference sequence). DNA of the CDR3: TGTGCCAGCAGCCCCCGACTAGCCACCTACAATGAGCAGTTCTTC. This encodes CASSPRLATYNEQFF.

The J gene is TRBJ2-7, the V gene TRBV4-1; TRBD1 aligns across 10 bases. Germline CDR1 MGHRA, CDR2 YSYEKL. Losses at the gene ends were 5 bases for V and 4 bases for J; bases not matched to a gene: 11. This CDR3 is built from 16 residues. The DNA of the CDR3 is TGCGCCAGCAGCAGTCACCGGGACAGGGGAAGGTACGAGCAGTACTTC. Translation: CASSSHRDRGRYEQYF.

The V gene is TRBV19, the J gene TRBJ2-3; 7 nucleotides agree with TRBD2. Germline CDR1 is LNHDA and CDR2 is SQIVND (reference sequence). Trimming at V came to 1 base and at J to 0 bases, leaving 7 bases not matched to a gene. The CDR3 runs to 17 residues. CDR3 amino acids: CASSIVGLGTSTDTQYF. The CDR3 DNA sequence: TGTGCCAGTAGTATAGTCGGACTAGGAACTAGCACAGATACGCAGTATTTT.

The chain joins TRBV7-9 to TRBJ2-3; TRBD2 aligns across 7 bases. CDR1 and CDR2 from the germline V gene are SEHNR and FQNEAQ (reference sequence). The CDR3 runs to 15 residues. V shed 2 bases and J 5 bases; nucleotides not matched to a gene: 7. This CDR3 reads CASSLFRGRGDTQYF. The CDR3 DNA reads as TGTGCCAGCAGCTTATTTCGCGGGAGAGGAGATACGCAGTATTTT.

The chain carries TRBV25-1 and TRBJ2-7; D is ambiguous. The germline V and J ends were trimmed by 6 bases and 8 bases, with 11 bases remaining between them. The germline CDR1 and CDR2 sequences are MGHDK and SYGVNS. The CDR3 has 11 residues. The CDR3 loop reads CASSPERKQYF. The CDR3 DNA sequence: TGTGCCAGCAGCCCGGAGCGAAAGCAGTACTTC.

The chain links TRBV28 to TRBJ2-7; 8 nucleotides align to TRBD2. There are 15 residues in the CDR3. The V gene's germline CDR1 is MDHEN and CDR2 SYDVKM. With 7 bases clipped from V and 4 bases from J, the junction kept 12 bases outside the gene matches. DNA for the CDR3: TGTGCCAGCACCGCCCGACTAGCGACCAGTTACGAGCAGTACTTC. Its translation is CASTARLATSYEQYF.

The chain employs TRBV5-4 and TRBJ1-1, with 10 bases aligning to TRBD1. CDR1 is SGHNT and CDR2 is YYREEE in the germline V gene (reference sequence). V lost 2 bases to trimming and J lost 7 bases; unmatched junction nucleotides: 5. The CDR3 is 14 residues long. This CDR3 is CASSFGQGDREAFF. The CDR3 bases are TGTGCCAGCAGCTTCGGACAGGGGGACCGTGAAGCTTTCTTT.

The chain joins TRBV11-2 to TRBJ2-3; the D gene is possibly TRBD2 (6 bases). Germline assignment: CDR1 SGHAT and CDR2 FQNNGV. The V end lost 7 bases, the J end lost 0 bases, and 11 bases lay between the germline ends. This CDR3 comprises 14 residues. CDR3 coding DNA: TGTGCCAGCACCCCGGGACTTAGCACAGATACGCAGTATTTT. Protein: CASTPGLSTDTQYF.